These T cell receptor beta chains were read from a single sample in a study of cytomegalovirus exposure and HLA in healthy donors. Sequenced by immunoSEQ multiplex PCR; TCRdb stores in-frame clones only, minus some. This sample's table reports about 140,000 clones. Sequencing was done on a sample of PBMCs. These receptors came from a woman between 18 and 30 years old in good health and CMV-seronegative. Both conserved end residues are part of each CDR3. The order of the fields is CDR3 DNA, CDR3 protein, D gene, V gene, J gene, CDR3 length. The D gene is left open where the match is weak.

TGTGCCAGTACCGTGGGACTAGCGGGCACAGATACGCAGTATTTT,CASTVGLAGTDTQYF,TRBD2,TRBV19,TRBJ2-3,15
TGTGCCAGCAGCGCCAGTAGCACAGATACGCAGTATTTT,CASSASSTDTQYF,-,TRBV9,TRBJ2-3,13
TGTGCCAGCAGCTTGGTAGGGGTAGGGGGAGAGACCCAGTACTTC,CASSLVGVGGETQYF,-,TRBV5-4,TRBJ2-5,15
TGTGCCAGTAGTATGAGCCTCAATCAGGGGGAGCAGTACTTC,CASSMSLNQGEQYF,-,TRBV19,TRBJ2-7,14
TGTGCCAGCAGCTTAGAATATGCAGGGGGAGAATATGGCTACACCTTC,CASSLEYAGGEYGYTF,TRBD1,TRBV13,TRBJ1-2,16
TGTGCCAGCAGCTCCCGGGACAGGGGGCGTGTTGTTGGCAATCAGCCCCAGCATTTT,CASSSRDRGRVVGNQPQHF,TRBD1,TRBV7-8,TRBJ1-5,19
TGTGCCAGCAGCTTAACCGGTTCTTACCTCCAAGAGACCCAGTACTTC,CASSLTGSYLQETQYF,-,TRBV7-9,TRBJ2-5,16
TGTGCCAGCAGGCCGGGAGCGGGTGATACGCAGTATTTT,CASRPGAGDTQYF,-,TRBV27,TRBJ2-3,13
TGTGCCAGCAGCCTGGGGACAGAAGAGACCCAGTACTTC,CASSLGTEETQYF,TRBD1,TRBV11-3,TRBJ2-5,13
TGTGCCAGTAGCACTCGAGCGGGAGGTTACGAGCAGTACTTC,CASSTRAGGYEQYF,TRBD2,TRBV19,TRBJ2-7,14
TGTGCCAGCAGCCCAAGATGGAGGGTAGATGACACTGAAGCTTTCTTT,CASSPRWRVDDTEAFF,-,TRBV5-5,TRBJ1-1,16
TGTGCCAGCAGCTCCGACGGACAGGGAGGCGAGCCCCAGCATTTT,CASSSDGQGGEPQHF,TRBD1,TRBV7-2,TRBJ1-5,15
TGTGCCAGCAGCTTAAGAGTTGATGAGCAGTTCTTC,CASSLRVDEQFF,-,TRBV7-9,TRBJ2-1,12
TGTGCCAGCAGTGCCCGGACAGGGGGACGGGGCTACACCTTC,CASSARTGGRGYTF,TRBD1,TRBV6-1,TRBJ1-2,14
TGTGCCAGCAGTCCGGACAGGGTCACTGAAGCTTTCTTT,CASSPDRVTEAFF,TRBD1,TRBV28,TRBJ1-1,13
TGTGCCAGTAGTCTGTCCGGGGTGGGAAGCAATCAGCCCCAGCATTTT,CASSLSGVGSNQPQHF,-,TRBV19,TRBJ1-5,16
TGTGCCAGTATCCCGACCCCCGGGACAGGGAATCGCTACACCTTC,CASIPTPGTGNRYTF,TRBD1,TRBV19,TRBJ1-2,15
TGCGCCAGCAGGGACAGTTCCCAAGGGTCCTACAATGAGCAGTTCTTC,CASRDSSQGSYNEQFF,-,TRBV10-1,TRBJ2-1,16
TGTGCCATCAGTGAGCGATCCGGGACAGATAATTCACCCCTCCACTTT,CAISERSGTDNSPLHF,TRBD1,TRBV10-3,TRBJ1-6,16
TGCGCCAGCAGCCCTCGGGACAACCAAGAGACCCAGTACTTC,CASSPRDNQETQYF,-,TRBV5-1,TRBJ2-5,14
TGCGCCAGCAGCCAGAAACTTGGACTAGCGGATTACAAAAACATTCAGTACTTC,CASSQKLGLADYKNIQYF,TRBD2,TRBV4-3,TRBJ2-4,18
TGTGCCAGTAGTGGACAGAGTATCTCTGGAAACACCATATATTTT,CASSGQSISGNTIYF,-,TRBV19,TRBJ1-3,15
TGTGCCAGTTCCCAAGGACAGAACTCCTACGAGCAGTACTTC,CASSQGQNSYEQYF,-,TRBV19,TRBJ2-7,14
TGCAGCGTTGGACGAGCGGGAGACACCGGGGAGCTGTTTTTT,CSVGRAGDTGELFF,TRBD2,TRBV29-1,TRBJ2-2,14
TGTGCCAGTAGTCCAACCGGGACTAGCGGCTCCTACGAGCAGTACTTC,CASSPTGTSGSYEQYF,TRBD2,TRBV19,TRBJ2-7,16
TGTGCCAGCTCACCAGGCAGGGGGGACTATGGCTACACCTTC,CASSPGRGDYGYTF,TRBD1,TRBV18,TRBJ1-2,14
TGCGCCAGCAGCTCGCCTCCGGTGGGGCCCCAAGAGACCCAGTACTTC,CASSSPPVGPQETQYF,-,TRBV5-1,TRBJ2-5,16
TGTGCCAGCAGTCGCATCGGGACTACGGGTTACGAGCAGTACTTC,CASSRIGTTGYEQYF,TRBD2,TRBV13,TRBJ2-7,15
TGTGCCAGCAGCGTAGGACAGGGGGCAGGAGATGCGCAGTATTTT,CASSVGQGAGDAQYF,TRBD1,TRBV9,TRBJ2-3,15
TGTGCCAGCAGCCGGGCAGATACGCAGTATTTT,CASSRADTQYF,-,TRBV25-1,TRBJ2-3,11
TGTGCCAGCAGCTCCGGCGGGGGCTTTAGCGGGACCGGGGAGCTGTTTTTT,CASSSGGGFSGTGELFF,-,TRBV11-3,TRBJ2-2,17
TGTGCCTGGAGTCTCAGGGGGGATTTTAATTCACCCCTCCACTTT,CAWSLRGDFNSPLHF,TRBD1,TRBV30,TRBJ1-6,15
TGTGCCATCTCGGCTCAGGCGTACCAAGAGACCCAGTACTTC,CAISAQAYQETQYF,-,TRBV10-3,TRBJ2-5,14
TGTGCCAGCAGCGGGACAGGGCATAAGGATGAAAAACTGTTTTTT,CASSGTGHKDEKLFF,TRBD1,TRBV5-6,TRBJ1-4,15
TGCGCCAGCAGCCGGACTCCGACTAGCGGGAGGTCCAATGAGCAGTTCTTC,CASSRTPTSGRSNEQFF,TRBD2,TRBV4-1,TRBJ2-1,17
TGTGCCAGTAGTTTGGACAGGGGGCGATTACTGCCCCAGCATTTT,CASSLDRGRLLPQHF,TRBD1,TRBV19,TRBJ1-5,15
TGTGCCAGCAGCTTACGGGGACTAGCGGGAACCCTGAACACCGGGGAGCTGTTTTTT,CASSLRGLAGTLNTGELFF,TRBD2,TRBV5-8,TRBJ2-2,19
TGTGCCAGCAGCTTAGCACTGCCCCAGCATTTT,CASSLALPQHF,-,TRBV11-3,TRBJ1-5,11
TGCGCCAGCAGCCGGGTCGAAGGAGGTTACTACAATGAGCAGTTCTTC,CASSRVEGGYYNEQFF,-,TRBV5-1,TRBJ2-1,16
TGTGCCAGCAGTGTGGCCCGCAGATACAATGAGCAGTTCTTC,CASSVARRYNEQFF,-,TRBV6-5,TRBJ2-1,14
TGTGCCAGCAGTTACGGGACAGGCGAAAAACTGTTTTTT,CASSYGTGEKLFF,TRBD1,TRBV6-6,TRBJ1-4,13
TGTGCCATCAGTGAGTCGACTAGCGGGAGGATAGAGACCCAGTACTTC,CAISESTSGRIETQYF,TRBD2,TRBV10-3,TRBJ2-5,16
TGTGCCAGCAGTGAATCAGGGTCCAATCAGCCCCAGCATTTT,CASSESGSNQPQHF,-,TRBV2,TRBJ1-5,14
TGTGCCAGCAGAAAATACATGAACACTGAAGCTTTCTTT,CASRKYMNTEAFF,-,TRBV6-5,TRBJ1-1,13
TGTGCCAGCAGCCCGCGGACTAGCGGGTCCTACAATGAGCAGTTCTTC,CASSPRTSGSYNEQFF,TRBD2,TRBV11-2,TRBJ2-1,16
TGTGCCAGCAGCCCCCTCGACAGGACTTCCGGGACCCAGTACTTC,CASSPLDRTSGTQYF,-,TRBV7-7,TRBJ2-5,15
TGTGCCAGCACCCAGAAAGGGGGGGGTGATCAGCCCCAGCATTTT,CASTQKGGGDQPQHF,-,TRBV6-1,TRBJ1-5,15
TGTGCCAGCAGCCGGGGGGGCCAAGAGACCCAGTACTTC,CASSRGGQETQYF,TRBD2,TRBV7-3,TRBJ2-5,13
TGTGCCAGCAGCTTCACAGGGAGTGTGAGTCAGCCCCAGCATTTT,CASSFTGSVSQPQHF,-,TRBV27,TRBJ1-5,15
TGTGCCAGCAGCTTAGACACAGGCGACGGATCACCCCTCCACTTT,CASSLDTGDGSPLHF,-,TRBV11-2,TRBJ1-6,15